The clone carrying this T cell receptor (beta chain) was counted a single time. The data belong to a study of T cell responses to AZD1222 COVID-19 vaccine. The CDR3 covers 15 residues. The V segment lost 0 bases and the J segment 2 bases; nucleotides outside the gene matches: 3. Germline V gene sequence: CDR1 SGHRS, CDR2 YFSETQ. Clones were sequenced by immunoSEQ multiplex PCR, and TCRdb holds only the in-frame ones, with some missing. The data show 95,000 to 150,000 clones, with around 90% seen just once and nearly 4.5% held by the top ten. The sequence derives from an adult in good health. The J gene is TRBJ2-3, the V gene TRBV5-1, with 7 bases aligning to TRBD1. The sequencing here drew on peripheral blood, taken on day 0 of MenACWY control vaccination. The CDR3 coding sequence is TGCGCCAGCAGCTTGGGAGGGGGCTTCACAGATACGCAGTATTTT. The encoded protein is CASSLGGGFTDTQYF. The full variable domain, in which reference TRBV5-1 and TRBJ2-3 provide the parts outside the CDR3, is KAGVTQTPRYLIKTRGQQVTLSCSPISGHRSVSWYQQTPGQGLQFLFEYFSETQRNKGNFPGRFSGRQFSNSRSEMNVSTLELGDSALYLCASSLGGGFTDTQYFGPGTRLTVL.